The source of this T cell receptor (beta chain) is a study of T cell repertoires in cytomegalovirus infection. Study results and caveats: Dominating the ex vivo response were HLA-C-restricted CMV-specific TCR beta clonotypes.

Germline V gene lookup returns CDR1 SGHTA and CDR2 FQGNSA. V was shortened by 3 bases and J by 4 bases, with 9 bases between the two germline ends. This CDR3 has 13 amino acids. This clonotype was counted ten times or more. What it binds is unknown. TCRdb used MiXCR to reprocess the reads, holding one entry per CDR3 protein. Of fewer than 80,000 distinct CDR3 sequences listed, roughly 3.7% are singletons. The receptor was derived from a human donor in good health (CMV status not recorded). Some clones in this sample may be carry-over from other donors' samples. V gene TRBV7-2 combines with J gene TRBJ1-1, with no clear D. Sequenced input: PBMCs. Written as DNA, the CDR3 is TGTGCCAGCAGCTTTGGACTGCTCACTGAAGCTTTCTTT. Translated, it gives CASSFGLLTEAFF. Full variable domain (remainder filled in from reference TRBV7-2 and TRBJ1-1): GAGVSQSPSNKVTEKGKDVELRCDPISGHTALYWYRQSLGQGLEFLIYFQGNSAPDKSGLPSDRFSAERTGGSVSTLTIQRTQQEDSAVYLCASSFGLLTEAFFGQGTRLTVV.